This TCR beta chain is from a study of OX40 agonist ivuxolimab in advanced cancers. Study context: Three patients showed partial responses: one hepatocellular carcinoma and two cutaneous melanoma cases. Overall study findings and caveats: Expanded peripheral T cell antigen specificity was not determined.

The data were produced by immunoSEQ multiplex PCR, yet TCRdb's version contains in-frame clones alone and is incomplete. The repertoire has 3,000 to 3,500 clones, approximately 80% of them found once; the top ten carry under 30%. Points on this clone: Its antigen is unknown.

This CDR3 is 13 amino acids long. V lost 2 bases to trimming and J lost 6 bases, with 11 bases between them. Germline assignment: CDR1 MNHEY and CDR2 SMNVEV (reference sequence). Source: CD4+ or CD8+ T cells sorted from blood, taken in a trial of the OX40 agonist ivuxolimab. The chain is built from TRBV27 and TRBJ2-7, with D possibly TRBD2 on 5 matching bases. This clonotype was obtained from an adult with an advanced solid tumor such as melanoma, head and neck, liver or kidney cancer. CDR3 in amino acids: CASSLLTSREQYF. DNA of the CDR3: TGTGCCAGCAGTTTACTAACTAGTCGCGAGCAGTACTTC.